These T cell receptor beta chains were read from a single sample in a study of graft-versus-host responses after intestinal transplantation. The repertoire was sequenced with immunoSEQ multiplex PCR; TCRdb's copy has only in-frame clones and lacks some. Of about 89,000 clones listed, 90% to 95% are singletons. The antigens of these receptors remain unknown. Specimen: unstimulated CD4+ T cells sorted from spleen or lymph node cells, collected before intestinal transplant. These receptors were collected from a human donor who received an intestinal transplant. The CDR3 runs from the conserved cysteine through the conserved F or W. The D gene is left open where the match is weak. Clone size is shown for a subset of rows, as once, few, many or a class of expanded clone.

cdr3_aa: CASSLDIRQGGGPTEAFF
cdr3_nt: TGCGCCAGCAGCTTGGATATACGGCAGGGAGGCGGTCCCACTGAAGCTTTCTTT
d_call: -
j_call: TRBJ1-1
clone_size: -
v_call: TRBV5-1

cdr3_aa: CASSPSRSWTEAFF
cdr3_nt: TGTGCCAGCAGCCCCTCTCGGTCTTGGACTGAAGCTTTCTTT
d_call: -
j_call: TRBJ1-1
clone_size: -
v_call: TRBV7-2

cdr3_aa: CASSPEDGRGYGYTF
cdr3_nt: TGTGCCAGCTCACCCGAAGACGGCAGGGGATATGGCTACACCTTC
d_call: -
j_call: TRBJ1-2
clone_size: -
v_call: TRBV18

cdr3_aa: CASRDPKLAGCGTDTQYF
cdr3_nt: TGTGCCAGCAGGGATCCTAAACTAGCGGGGTGCGGCACAGATACGCAGTATTTT
d_call: TRBD2
j_call: TRBJ2-3
clone_size: -
v_call: TRBV6-4

cdr3_aa: CASSYDRAASPLHF
cdr3_nt: TGTGCCAGCAGTTACGACAGGGCCGCTTCACCCCTCCACTTT
d_call: TRBD1
j_call: TRBJ1-6
clone_size: -
v_call: TRBV6-5

cdr3_aa: CASSLGPGGDNSPLHF
cdr3_nt: TGTGCCAGCAGCTTAGGGCCGGGGGGAGATAATTCACCCCTCCACTTT
d_call: -
j_call: TRBJ1-6
clone_size: -
v_call: TRBV7-9

cdr3_aa: CASSYGTGRGNTIYF
cdr3_nt: TGTGCCAGCAGTTACGGGACAGGGCGTGGAAACACCATATATTTT
d_call: TRBD1
j_call: TRBJ1-3
clone_size: -
v_call: TRBV6-6

cdr3_aa: CASSTGTGNVETQYF
cdr3_nt: TGTGCCAGTAGTACCGGGACAGGGAACGTGGAGACCCAGTACTTC
d_call: TRBD1
j_call: TRBJ2-5
clone_size: -
v_call: TRBV19

cdr3_aa: CASSESIAGGTDTQYF
cdr3_nt: TGTGCCAGCAGTGAATCCATAGCGGGGGGTACAGATACGCAGTATTTT
d_call: TRBD2
j_call: TRBJ2-3
clone_size: -
v_call: TRBV25-1

cdr3_aa: CASSLRGGPSEQFF
cdr3_nt: TGTGCCAGCAGCCTGCGGGGGGGCCCTAGTGAGCAGTTCTTC
d_call: TRBD2
j_call: TRBJ2-1
clone_size: -
v_call: TRBV7-2

cdr3_aa: CASSQGLNQPQHF
cdr3_nt: TGTGCCAGCTCGCAGGGGCTCAATCAGCCCCAGCATTTT
d_call: -
j_call: TRBJ1-5
clone_size: -
v_call: TRBV6-5

cdr3_aa: CASSLALLSVQFF
cdr3_nt: TGTGCCAGCAGCTTGGCCCTTTTATCCGTGCAGTTCTTC
d_call: -
j_call: TRBJ2-1
clone_size: -
v_call: TRBV5-8

cdr3_aa: CASSSGTGNYGYTF
cdr3_nt: TGCGCCAGCAGCTCCGGGACAGGGAATTATGGCTACACCTTC
d_call: TRBD1
j_call: TRBJ1-2
clone_size: -
v_call: TRBV5-1

cdr3_aa: CASRKQGYQETQYF
cdr3_nt: TGTGCCAGCAGGAAACAGGGGTACCAAGAGACCCAGTACTTC
d_call: TRBD1
j_call: TRBJ2-5
clone_size: -
v_call: TRBV2

cdr3_aa: CASSLDRVPTYEQYF
cdr3_nt: TGTGCCAGCAGTCTTGACAGGGTTCCCACCTACGAGCAGTACTTC
d_call: TRBD1
j_call: TRBJ2-7
clone_size: few
v_call: TRBV5-4

cdr3_aa: CASSMTTGGAGKYNSPLHF
cdr3_nt: TGTGCCAGCAGCATGACTACAGGGGGCGCTGGGAAGTATAATTCACCCCTCCACTTT
d_call: TRBD1
j_call: TRBJ1-6
clone_size: -
v_call: TRBV5-6

cdr3_aa: CASSIVATASGIGYTF
cdr3_nt: TGTGCCAGTAGTATAGTGGCAACAGCATCTGGTATTGGCTACACCTTC
d_call: -
j_call: TRBJ1-2
clone_size: -
v_call: TRBV19

cdr3_aa: CASSLGRDRGDYGYTF
cdr3_nt: TGTGCCAGCAGCTTAGGACGGGACAGGGGAGATTATGGCTACACCTTC
d_call: TRBD1
j_call: TRBJ1-2
clone_size: -
v_call: TRBV7-9

cdr3_aa: CATTLTSGGWSSYNEQFF
cdr3_nt: TGTGCCACAACCCTTACTAGCGGGGGGTGGAGCTCCTACAATGAGCAGTTCTTC
d_call: TRBD2
j_call: TRBJ2-1
clone_size: once
v_call: TRBV30

cdr3_aa: CSVAANTEAFF
cdr3_nt: TGCAGCGTGGCGGCGAACACTGAAGCTTTCTTT
d_call: -
j_call: TRBJ1-1
clone_size: -
v_call: TRBV29-1

cdr3_aa: CASSDQGIGPTDTQYF
cdr3_nt: TGCGCCAGCAGTGACCAGGGCATTGGACCCACAGATACGCAGTATTTT
d_call: -
j_call: TRBJ2-3
clone_size: -
v_call: TRBV10-1

cdr3_aa: CASSYRTGKGQYYGYTF
cdr3_nt: TGTGCCAGCAGCTACCGGACAGGAAAGGGTCAGTACTATGGCTACACCTTC
d_call: TRBD1
j_call: TRBJ1-2
clone_size: -
v_call: TRBV7-2

cdr3_aa: CSVEKDRANTEAFF
cdr3_nt: TGCAGCGTTGAAAAGGACAGGGCGAACACTGAAGCTTTCTTT
d_call: TRBD1
j_call: TRBJ1-1
clone_size: -
v_call: TRBV29-1

cdr3_aa: CASSPPWGSGDSYEQYF
cdr3_nt: TGTGCCAGCTCACCCCCTTGGGGCAGCGGGGACTCCTACGAGCAGTACTTC
d_call: TRBD2
j_call: TRBJ2-7
clone_size: -
v_call: TRBV18

cdr3_aa: CASSSVAGASYNEQFF
cdr3_nt: TGTGCCAGCAGTTCCGTAGCGGGGGCGTCCTACAATGAGCAGTTCTTC
d_call: TRBD2
j_call: TRBJ2-1
clone_size: -
v_call: TRBV27

cdr3_aa: CASSGGGANTDTQYF
cdr3_nt: TGTGCCAGCAGCGGCGGGGGGGCCAACACAGATACGCAGTATTTT
d_call: TRBD2
j_call: TRBJ2-3
clone_size: -
v_call: TRBV7-2

cdr3_aa: CASSKQAGELFF
cdr3_nt: TGTGCCAGCAGCAAACAGGCCGGGGAGCTGTTTTTT
d_call: -
j_call: TRBJ2-2
clone_size: few
v_call: TRBV21-1

cdr3_aa: CASSSMKGTGYDYSNQPQHF
cdr3_nt: TGTGCCAGCAGTTCAATGAAAGGGACAGGATACGATTATAGCAATCAGCCCCAGCATTTT
d_call: TRBD1
j_call: TRBJ1-5
clone_size: -
v_call: TRBV28

cdr3_aa: CASSQLALRREAFF
cdr3_nt: TGTGCCAGCAGCCAACTCGCCCTTCGCAGGGAAGCTTTCTTT
d_call: -
j_call: TRBJ1-1
clone_size: -
v_call: TRBV5-6

cdr3_aa: CSVDNRGGRGTDTQYF
cdr3_nt: TGCAGCGTTGATAATCGGGGGGGCCGAGGCACAGATACGCAGTATTTT
d_call: TRBD2
j_call: TRBJ2-3
clone_size: -
v_call: TRBV29-1

cdr3_aa: CASSLGTGGAYGYTF
cdr3_nt: TGTGCCAGCAGCTTAGGGACAGGGGGCGCCTATGGCTACACCTTC
d_call: TRBD1
j_call: TRBJ1-2
clone_size: -
v_call: TRBV7-2

cdr3_aa: CAISRGQPTTPQNIQYF
cdr3_nt: TGTGCCATCAGTCGGGGACAGCCGACGACCCCGCAAAACATTCAGTACTTC
d_call: TRBD1
j_call: TRBJ2-4
clone_size: -
v_call: TRBV10-3

cdr3_aa: CASSPQGSRTDTQYF
cdr3_nt: TGTGCCAGCTCACCCCAGGGGTCCCGCACAGATACGCAGTATTTT
d_call: -
j_call: TRBJ2-3
clone_size: -
v_call: TRBV18

cdr3_aa: CASSLTGFEDGYTF
cdr3_nt: TGCGCCAGCAGCTTGACAGGGTTTGAAGATGGCTACACCTTC
d_call: -
j_call: TRBJ1-2
clone_size: -
v_call: TRBV5-1

cdr3_aa: CSVEGDRASYEQYF
cdr3_nt: TGCAGCGTTGAGGGGGACAGGGCCTCCTACGAGCAGTACTTC
d_call: TRBD1
j_call: TRBJ2-7
clone_size: -
v_call: TRBV29-1

cdr3_aa: CATSRGSQGAIEAFF
cdr3_nt: TGTGCCACCAGCAGAGGTAGTCAGGGGGCAATTGAAGCTTTCTTT
d_call: TRBD1
j_call: TRBJ1-1
clone_size: -
v_call: TRBV15

cdr3_aa: CAWSEQGATNEKLFF
cdr3_nt: TGTGCCTGGAGTGAACAGGGAGCAACTAATGAAAAACTGTTTTTT
d_call: -
j_call: TRBJ1-4
clone_size: -
v_call: TRBV30

cdr3_aa: CASSLVTIGEQYF
cdr3_nt: TGTGCCAGCAGCTTAGTTACTATTGGGGAGCAGTACTTC
d_call: -
j_call: TRBJ2-7
clone_size: -
v_call: TRBV7-9

cdr3_aa: CASSAGTPVSVRNSPLHF
cdr3_nt: TGTGCCAGCTCGGCCGGGACACCAGTGTCGGTACGTAATTCACCCCTCCACTTT
d_call: -
j_call: TRBJ1-6
clone_size: -
v_call: TRBV18

cdr3_aa: CASSFWRGGNEQFF
cdr3_nt: TGTGCCAGCAGCTTCTGGCGAGGGGGCAATGAGCAGTTCTTC
d_call: -
j_call: TRBJ2-1
clone_size: -
v_call: TRBV13

cdr3_aa: CASSIARDRLSPTSNEKLFF
cdr3_nt: TGTGCCAGCAGCATCGCGAGAGACAGGCTCAGTCCTACGTCTAATGAAAAACTGTTTTTT
d_call: -
j_call: TRBJ1-4
clone_size: -
v_call: TRBV21-1

cdr3_aa: CASIFGTGYYEQYF
cdr3_nt: TGTGCCAGCATTTTCGGGACAGGCTACTACGAGCAGTACTTC
d_call: TRBD1
j_call: TRBJ2-7
clone_size: -
v_call: TRBV2

cdr3_aa: CASKGTTPNEKLFF
cdr3_nt: TGTGCCAGTAAGGGGACAACCCCGAATGAAAAACTGTTTTTT
d_call: -
j_call: TRBJ1-4
clone_size: few
v_call: TRBV19

cdr3_aa: CASSPFQTRGGNNSPLHF
cdr3_nt: TGTGCCAGCTCACCGTTCCAAACACGGGGTGGGAATAATTCACCCCTCCACTTT
d_call: -
j_call: TRBJ1-6
clone_size: -
v_call: TRBV18

cdr3_aa: CASSNSPNQPQHF
cdr3_nt: TGTGCCAGCAGCAATAGCCCCAATCAGCCCCAGCATTTT
d_call: -
j_call: TRBJ1-5
clone_size: -
v_call: TRBV6-5